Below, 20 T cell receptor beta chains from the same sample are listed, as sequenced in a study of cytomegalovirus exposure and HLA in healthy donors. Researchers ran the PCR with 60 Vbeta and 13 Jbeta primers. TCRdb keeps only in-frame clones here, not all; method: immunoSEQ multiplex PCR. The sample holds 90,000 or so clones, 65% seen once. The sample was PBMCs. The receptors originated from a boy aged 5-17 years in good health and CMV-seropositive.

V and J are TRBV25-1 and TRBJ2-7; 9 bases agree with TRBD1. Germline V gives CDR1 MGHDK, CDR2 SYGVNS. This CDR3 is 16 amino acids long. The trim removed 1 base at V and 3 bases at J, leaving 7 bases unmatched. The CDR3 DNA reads TGTGCCAGCAGTGAATCCCTGGGACAGGGAAGCTACGAGCAGTACTTC. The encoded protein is CASSESLGQGSYEQYF.

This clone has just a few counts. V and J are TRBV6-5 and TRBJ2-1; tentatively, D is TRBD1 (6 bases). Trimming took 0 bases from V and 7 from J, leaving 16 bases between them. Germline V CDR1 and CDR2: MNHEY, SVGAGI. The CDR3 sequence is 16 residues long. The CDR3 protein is CASSYSLAGASNEQFF. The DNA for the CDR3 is TGTGCCAGCAGTTACTCGTTGGCAGGGGCGAGTAATGAGCAGTTCTTC.

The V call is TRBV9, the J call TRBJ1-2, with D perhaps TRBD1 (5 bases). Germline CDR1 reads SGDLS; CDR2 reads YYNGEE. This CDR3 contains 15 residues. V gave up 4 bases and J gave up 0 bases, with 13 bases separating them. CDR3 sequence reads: CASSPRGGANYGYTF. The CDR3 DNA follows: TGTGCCAGCAGCCCGCGCGGGGGAGCTAACTATGGCTACACCTTC.

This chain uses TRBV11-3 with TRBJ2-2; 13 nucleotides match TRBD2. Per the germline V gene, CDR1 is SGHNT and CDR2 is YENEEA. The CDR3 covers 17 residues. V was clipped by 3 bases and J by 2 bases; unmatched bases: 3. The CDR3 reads CASSLRLAGGNTGELFF. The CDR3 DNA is TGTGCCAGCAGCTTGAGACTAGCGGGAGGTAACACCGGGGAGCTGTTTTTT.

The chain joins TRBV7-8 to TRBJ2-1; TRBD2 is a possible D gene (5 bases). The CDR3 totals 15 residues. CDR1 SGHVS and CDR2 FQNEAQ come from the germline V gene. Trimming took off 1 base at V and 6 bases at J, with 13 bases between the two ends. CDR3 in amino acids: CASSLVAGLPNEQFF. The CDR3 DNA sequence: TGTGCCAGCAGCTTAGTGGCGGGCCTACCCAATGAGCAGTTCTTC.

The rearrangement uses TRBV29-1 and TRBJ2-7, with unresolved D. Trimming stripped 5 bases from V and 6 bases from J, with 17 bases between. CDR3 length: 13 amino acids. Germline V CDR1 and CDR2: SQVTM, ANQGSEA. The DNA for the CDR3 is TGCAGCGTTTATGGTACTCGACTGGGCGAGCAGTACTTC. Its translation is CSVYGTRLGEQYF.

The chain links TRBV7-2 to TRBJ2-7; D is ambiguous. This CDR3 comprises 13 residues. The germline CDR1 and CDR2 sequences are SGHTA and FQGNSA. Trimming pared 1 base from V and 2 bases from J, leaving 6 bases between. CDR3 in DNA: TGTGCCAGCAGCTTAGGCAGAACCTACGAGCAGTACTTC. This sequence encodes CASSLGRTYEQYF.

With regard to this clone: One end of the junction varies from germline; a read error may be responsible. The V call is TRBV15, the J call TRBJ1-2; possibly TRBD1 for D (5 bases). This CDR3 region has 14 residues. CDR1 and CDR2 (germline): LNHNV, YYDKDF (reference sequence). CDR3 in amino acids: CATSRPQGSYGYPF. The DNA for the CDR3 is TGTGCCACCAGCAGGCCCCAGGGTAGCTATGGCTACCCCTTC. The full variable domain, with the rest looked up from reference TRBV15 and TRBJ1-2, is DAMVIQNPRYQVTQFGKPVTLSCSQTLNHNVMYWYQQKSSQAPKLLFHYYDKDFNNEADTPDNFQSRRPNTSFCFLDIRSPGLGDTAMYLCATSRPQGSYGYPFGSGTRLTVV.

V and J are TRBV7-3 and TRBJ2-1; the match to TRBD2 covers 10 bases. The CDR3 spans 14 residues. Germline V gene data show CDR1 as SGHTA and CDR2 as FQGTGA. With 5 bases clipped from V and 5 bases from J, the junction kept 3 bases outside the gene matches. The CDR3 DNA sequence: TGTGCCAGCAGCCGACTAGCGGGCCACAATGAGCAGTTCTTC. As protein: CASSRLAGHNEQFF.

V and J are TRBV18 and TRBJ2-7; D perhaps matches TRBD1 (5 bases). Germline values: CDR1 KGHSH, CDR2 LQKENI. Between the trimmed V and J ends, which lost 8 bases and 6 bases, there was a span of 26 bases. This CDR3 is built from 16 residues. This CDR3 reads CASRLKGANRSCEQYF. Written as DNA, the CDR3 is TGTGCCAGCCGATTGAAAGGGGCAAACCGTAGTTGCGAGCAGTACTTC.

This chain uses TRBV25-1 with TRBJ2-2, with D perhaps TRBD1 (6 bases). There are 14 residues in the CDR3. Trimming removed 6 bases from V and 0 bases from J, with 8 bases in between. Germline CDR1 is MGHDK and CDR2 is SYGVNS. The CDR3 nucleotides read TGTGCCAGCAGGGACAGCGCGAACACCGGGGAGCTGTTTTTT. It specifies CASRDSANTGELFF.

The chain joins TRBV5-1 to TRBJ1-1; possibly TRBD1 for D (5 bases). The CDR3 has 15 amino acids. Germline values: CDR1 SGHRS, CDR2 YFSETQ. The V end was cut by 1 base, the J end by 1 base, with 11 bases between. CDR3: CASSLYDRPNTEAFF. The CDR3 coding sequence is TGCGCCAGCAGCTTGTATGACAGACCGAACACTGAAGCTTTCTTT.

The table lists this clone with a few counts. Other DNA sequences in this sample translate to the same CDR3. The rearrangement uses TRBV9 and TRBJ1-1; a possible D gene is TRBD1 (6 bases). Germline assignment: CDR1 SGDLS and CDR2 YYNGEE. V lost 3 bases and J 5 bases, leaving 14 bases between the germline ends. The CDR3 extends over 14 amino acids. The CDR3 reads CASSAQGVGTEAFF. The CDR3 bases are TGTGCCAGCAGCGCACAGGGAGTGGGTACTGAAGCTTTCTTT.

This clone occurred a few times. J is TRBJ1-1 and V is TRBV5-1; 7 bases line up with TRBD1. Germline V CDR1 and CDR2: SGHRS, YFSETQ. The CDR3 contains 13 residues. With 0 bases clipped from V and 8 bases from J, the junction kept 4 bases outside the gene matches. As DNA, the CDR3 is TGCGCCAGCAGCTTGGTGAGGGGGCTAGAAGCTTTCTTT. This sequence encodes CASSLVRGLEAFF.

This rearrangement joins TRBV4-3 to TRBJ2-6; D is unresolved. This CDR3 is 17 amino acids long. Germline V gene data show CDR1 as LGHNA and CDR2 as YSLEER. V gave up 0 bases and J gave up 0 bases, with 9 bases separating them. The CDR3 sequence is CASSQEEKTSGANVLTF. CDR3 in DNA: TGCGCCAGCAGCCAAGAAGAGAAAACCTCTGGGGCCAACGTCCTGACTTTC.

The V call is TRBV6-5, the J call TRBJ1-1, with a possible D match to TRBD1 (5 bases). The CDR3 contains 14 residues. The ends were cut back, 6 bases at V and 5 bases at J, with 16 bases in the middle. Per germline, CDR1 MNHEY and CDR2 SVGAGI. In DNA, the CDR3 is TGTGCCAGCAGGCGGGGGGTTCAGGGTACTGAAGCTTTCTTT. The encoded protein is CASRRGVQGTEAFF.

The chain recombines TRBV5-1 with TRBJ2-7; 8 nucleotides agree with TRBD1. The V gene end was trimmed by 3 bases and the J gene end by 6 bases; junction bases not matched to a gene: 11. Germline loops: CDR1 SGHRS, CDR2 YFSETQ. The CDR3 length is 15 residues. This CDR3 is CASSSTTGTGREQYF. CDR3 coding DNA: TGCGCCAGCAGCTCGACCACCGGGACAGGACGCGAGCAGTACTTC.

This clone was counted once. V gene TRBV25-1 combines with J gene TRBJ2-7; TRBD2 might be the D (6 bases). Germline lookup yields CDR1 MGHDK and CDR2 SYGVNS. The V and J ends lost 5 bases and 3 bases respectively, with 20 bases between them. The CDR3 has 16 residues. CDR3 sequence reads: CASSPPGGRGVYEQYF. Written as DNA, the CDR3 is TGTGCCAGCAGTCCGCCCGGGGGACGCGGCGTCTACGAGCAGTACTTC.

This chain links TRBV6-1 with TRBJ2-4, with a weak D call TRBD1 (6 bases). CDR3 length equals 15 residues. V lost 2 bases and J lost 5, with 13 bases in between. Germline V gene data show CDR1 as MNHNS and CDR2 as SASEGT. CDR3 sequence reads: CASSEFDRPENIQYF. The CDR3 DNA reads TGTGCCAGCAGTGAATTCGACAGGCCAGAAAACATTCAGTACTTC.

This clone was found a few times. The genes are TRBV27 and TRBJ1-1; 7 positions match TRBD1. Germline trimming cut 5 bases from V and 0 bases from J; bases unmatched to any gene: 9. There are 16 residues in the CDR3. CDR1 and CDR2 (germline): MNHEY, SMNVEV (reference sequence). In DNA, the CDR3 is TGTGCCAGCAGTCCGTCGACAGGGACTTTGAACACTGAAGCTTTCTTT. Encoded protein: CASSPSTGTLNTEAFF.